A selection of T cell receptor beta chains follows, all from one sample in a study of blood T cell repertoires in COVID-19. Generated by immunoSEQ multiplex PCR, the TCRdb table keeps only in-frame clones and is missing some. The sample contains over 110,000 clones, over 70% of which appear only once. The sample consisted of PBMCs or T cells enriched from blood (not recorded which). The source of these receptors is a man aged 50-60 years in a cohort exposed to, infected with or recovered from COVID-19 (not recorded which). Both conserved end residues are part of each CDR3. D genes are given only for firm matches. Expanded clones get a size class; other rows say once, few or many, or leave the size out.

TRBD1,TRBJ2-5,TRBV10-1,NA,CASSGRRGPVQTQYF,TGCGCCAGCAGTGGTCGCAGGGGGCCTGTGCAGACCCAGTACTTC
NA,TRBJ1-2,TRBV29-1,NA,CSVRDSGYTF,TGCAGCGTTCGGGATAGTGGCTACACCTTC
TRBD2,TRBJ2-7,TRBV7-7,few,CASSPCRGGPVSYEQYF,TGTGCCAGCAGCCCCTGCCGGGGGGGGCCCGTATCTTACGAGCAGTACTTC
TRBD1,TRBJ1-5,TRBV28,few,CASSLRTGTSQPQHF,TGTGCCAGCAGTTTAAGGACAGGGACCTCTCAGCCCCAGCATTTT
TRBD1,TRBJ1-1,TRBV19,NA,CASRYTGALNTEAFF,TGTGCCAGTAGATATACAGGGGCCCTGAACACTGAAGCTTTCTTT
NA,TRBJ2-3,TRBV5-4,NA,CASSLAGDTQYF,TGTGCCAGCAGCTTGGCCGGGGATACGCAGTATTTT
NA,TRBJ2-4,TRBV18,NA,CASSLQGPVGVAKNIQYF,TGTGCCAGCTCCCTACAGGGTCCCGTGGGGGTCGCCAAAAACATTCAGTACTTC
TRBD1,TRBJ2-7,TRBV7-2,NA,CASSLAGTGGGYEQYF,TGTGCCAGCAGCTTAGCCGGGACAGGGGGTGGTTACGAGCAGTACTTC
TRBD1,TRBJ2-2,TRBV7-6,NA,CASRHPGTGNTGELFF,TGTGCCAGCAGACATCCCGGGACAGGGAACACCGGGGAGCTGTTTTTT
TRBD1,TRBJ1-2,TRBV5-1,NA,CASSPTGEYGYTF,TGCGCCAGCAGCCCGACAGGGGAGTATGGCTACACCTTC
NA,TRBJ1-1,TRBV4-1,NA,CASSQDVGGGVRAEAFF,TGCGCCAGCAGCCAAGATGTTGGAGGGGGGGTAAGGGCTGAAGCTTTCTTT
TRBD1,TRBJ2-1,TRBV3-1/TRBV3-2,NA,CASSQDLIRGPGEQFF,TGTGCCAGCAGCCAAGATCTCATAAGGGGGCCAGGGGAGCAGTTCTTC
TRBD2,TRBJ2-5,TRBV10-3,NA,CAISESASGGAMRETQYF,TGTGCCATCAGTGAGTCCGCTAGCGGGGGCGCCATGCGGGAGACCCAGTACTTC
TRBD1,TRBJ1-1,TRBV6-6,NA,CASSTPSGGRTEAFF,TGTGCCAGCAGTACGCCATCAGGGGGCCGAACTGAAGCTTTCTTT
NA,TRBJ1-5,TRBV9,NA,CASSGSSNQPQHF,TGTGCCAGCAGCGGGAGTAGCAATCAGCCCCAGCATTTT
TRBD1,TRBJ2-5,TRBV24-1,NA,CATSDITGQQETQYF,TGTGCCACCAGTGATATTACGGGACAGCAAGAGACCCAGTACTTC
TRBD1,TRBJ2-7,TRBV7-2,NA,CASSLLGQGAHEQYF,TGTGCCAGCAGCTTACTCGGACAGGGGGCACACGAGCAGTACTTC
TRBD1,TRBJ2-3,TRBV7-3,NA,CASSFVGKGATDTQYF,TGTGCCAGCAGCTTTGTCGGAAAGGGGGCTACAGATACGCAGTATTTT
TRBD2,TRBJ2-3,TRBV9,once,CASSGGRGGPDTQYF,TGTGCCAGCAGCGGAGGGCGGGGGGGCCCGGATACGCAGTATTTT
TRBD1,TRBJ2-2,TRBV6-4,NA,CASKGASGELFF,TGTGCCAGCAAGGGGGCGTCCGGGGAGCTGTTTTTT
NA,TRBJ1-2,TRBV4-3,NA,CASSQDREINMQNYGYTF,TGCGCCAGCAGCCAAGATAGGGAGATAAACATGCAGAACTATGGCTACACCTTC
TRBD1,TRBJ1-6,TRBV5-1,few,CASSSLTGGNSPLHF,TGCGCCAGCAGCTCCTTGACAGGGGGCAATTCACCCCTCCACTTT
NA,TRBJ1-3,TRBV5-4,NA,CASSPGELTGNTIYF,TGTGCCAGCAGTCCAGGGGAGTTGACAGGAAACACCATATATTTT
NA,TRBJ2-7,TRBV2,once,CASIAGLSYEQYF,TGTGCCAGCATAGCAGGACTTTCATACGAGCAGTACTTC
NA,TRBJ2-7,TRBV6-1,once,CASSERAVAGGEQYF,TGTGCCAGCAGTGAAAGGGCCGTAGCAGGAGGCGAGCAGTACTTC
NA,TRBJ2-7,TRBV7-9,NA,CASSSPGLRFYEQYF,TGTGCCAGCAGCTCGCCGGGACTCCGTTTTTACGAGCAGTACTTC
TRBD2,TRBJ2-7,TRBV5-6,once,CASSSGLATYEQYF,TGTGCCAGCAGTTCGGGACTAGCGACCTACGAGCAGTACTTC